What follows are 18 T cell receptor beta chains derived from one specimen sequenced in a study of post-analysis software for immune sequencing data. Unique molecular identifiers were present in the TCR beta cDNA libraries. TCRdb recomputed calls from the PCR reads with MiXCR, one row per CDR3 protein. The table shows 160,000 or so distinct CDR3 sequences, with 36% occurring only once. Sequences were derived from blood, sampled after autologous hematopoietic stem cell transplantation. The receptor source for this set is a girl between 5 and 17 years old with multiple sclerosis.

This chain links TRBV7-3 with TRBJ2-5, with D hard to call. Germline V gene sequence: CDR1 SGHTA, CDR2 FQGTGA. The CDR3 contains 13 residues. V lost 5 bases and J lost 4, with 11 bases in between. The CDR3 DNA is TGTGCCAGCAGCATCACGTGGGGAGAGACCCAGTACTTC. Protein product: CASSITWGETQYF.

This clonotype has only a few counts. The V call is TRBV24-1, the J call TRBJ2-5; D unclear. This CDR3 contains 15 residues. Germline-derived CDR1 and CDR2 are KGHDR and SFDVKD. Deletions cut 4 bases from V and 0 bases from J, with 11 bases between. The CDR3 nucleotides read TGTGCCACCAGTGAGGGCCTCACGTACCAAGAGACCCAGTACTTC. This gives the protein CATSEGLTYQETQYF.

Written as DNA, the CDR3 is TGTGCCAGCAGCTCCGGGTCAGATTTGTCCATCTACGAGCAGTACTTC. This translates into CASSSGSDLSIYEQYF. The chain couples TRBV11-1 to TRBJ2-7; no definite D call. Germline values: CDR1 SGHAT, CDR2 FQDESV (reference sequence). Trimming removed 4 bases at V and 3 bases at J, with 19 bases between. This CDR3 has 16 amino acids.

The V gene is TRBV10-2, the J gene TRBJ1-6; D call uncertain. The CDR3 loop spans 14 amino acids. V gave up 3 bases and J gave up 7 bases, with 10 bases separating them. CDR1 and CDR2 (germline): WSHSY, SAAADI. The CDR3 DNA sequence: TGCGCCAGCAGTGATCCGGCCATGAATTCACCCCTCCACTTT. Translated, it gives CASSDPAMNSPLHF.

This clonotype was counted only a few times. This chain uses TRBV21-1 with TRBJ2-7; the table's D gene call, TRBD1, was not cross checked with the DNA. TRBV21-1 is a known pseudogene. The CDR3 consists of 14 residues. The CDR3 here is CASSKGRVFCEQYF. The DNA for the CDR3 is TGTGCCAGCAGCAAGGGCAGGGTGTTTTGCGAGCAGTACTTC.

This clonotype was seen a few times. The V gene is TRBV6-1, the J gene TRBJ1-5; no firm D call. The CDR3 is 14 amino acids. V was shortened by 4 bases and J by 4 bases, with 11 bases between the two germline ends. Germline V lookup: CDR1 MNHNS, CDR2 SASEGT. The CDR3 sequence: CASSGRQLNQPQHF. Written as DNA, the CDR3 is TGTGCCAGCAGTGGGCGGCAGCTTAATCAGCCCCAGCATTTT.

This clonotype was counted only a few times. CDR3 sequence reads: CASSLGPPGQPQHF. The CDR3 coding sequence is TGTGCCAGCAGCTTAGGTCCCCCGGGTCAGCCCCAGCATTTT. The chain links TRBV7-2 to TRBJ1-5; D is unclear. V lost 1 base and J lost 6, with 10 bases in between. This CDR3 has 14 amino acids. CDR1 is SGHTA, CDR2 FQGNSA, per germline.

The CDR3, as DNA: TGTGCCACCAGTGAAGCGGGACAGGGCAATCAGCCCCAGCATTTT. This encodes CATSEAGQGNQPQHF. This chain uses TRBV24-1 with TRBJ1-5; 8 nucleotides line up with TRBD1. This CDR3 is built from 15 residues. Germline V lookup: CDR1 KGHDR, CDR2 SFDVKD. V dropped 4 bases and J dropped 2; count of bases not matched to a gene: 3.

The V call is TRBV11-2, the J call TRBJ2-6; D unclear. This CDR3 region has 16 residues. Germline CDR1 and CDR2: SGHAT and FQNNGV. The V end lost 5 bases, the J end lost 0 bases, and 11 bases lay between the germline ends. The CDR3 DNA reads TGTGCCAGCAGCGCTTCAAGGGCCTCTGGGGCCAACGTCCTGACTTTC. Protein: CASSASRASGANVLTF. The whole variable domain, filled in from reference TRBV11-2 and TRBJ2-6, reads EAGVAQSPRYKIIEKRQSVAFWCNPISGHATLYWYQQILGQGPKLLIQFQNNGVVDDSQLPKDRFSAERLKGVDSTLKIQPAKLEDSAVYLCASSASRASGANVLTFGAGSRLTVL.

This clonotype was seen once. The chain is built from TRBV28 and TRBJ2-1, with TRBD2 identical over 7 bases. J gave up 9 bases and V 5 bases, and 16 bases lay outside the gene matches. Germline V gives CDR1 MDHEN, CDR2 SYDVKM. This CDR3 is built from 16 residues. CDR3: CASSPRVRAGVSEQFF. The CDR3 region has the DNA TGTGCCAGCAGTCCAAGGGTACGGGCGGGAGTCTCTGAGCAGTTCTTC.

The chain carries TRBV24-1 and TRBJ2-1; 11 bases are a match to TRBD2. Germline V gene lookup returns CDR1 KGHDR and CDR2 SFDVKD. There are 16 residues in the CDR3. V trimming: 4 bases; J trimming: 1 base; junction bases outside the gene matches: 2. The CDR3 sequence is CATSDWTSGSYNEQFF. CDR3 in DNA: TGTGCCACCAGTGACTGGACTAGCGGGTCCTACAATGAGCAGTTCTTC.

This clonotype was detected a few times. The CDR3 DNA follows: TGTGCCAGCAGCCAACTCCCACCAGGAATGGATGAGCAGTTCTTC. Protein product: CASSQLPPGMDEQFF. The chain has TRBV4-2 and TRBJ2-1; D gene uncertain. V lost 2 bases to trimming and J lost 8 bases, with 16 bases between them. Looked up from germline, CDR1 is LGHNA and CDR2 is YNFKEQ. This CDR3 spans 15 amino acids.

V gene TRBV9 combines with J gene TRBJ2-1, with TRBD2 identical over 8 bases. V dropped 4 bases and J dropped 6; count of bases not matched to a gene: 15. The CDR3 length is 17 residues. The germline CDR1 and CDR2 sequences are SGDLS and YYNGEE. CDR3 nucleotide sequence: TGTGCCAGCAGCCATTCGCCCAGCAGCGGGAGTACCAATGAGCAGTTCTTC. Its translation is CASSHSPSSGSTNEQFF.

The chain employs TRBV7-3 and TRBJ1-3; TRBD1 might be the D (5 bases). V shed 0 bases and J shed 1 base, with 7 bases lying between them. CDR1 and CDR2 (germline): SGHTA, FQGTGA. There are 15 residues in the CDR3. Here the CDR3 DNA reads TGTGCCAGCAGCTTAACGGGGGGATCTGGAAACACCATATATTTT. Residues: CASSLTGGSGNTIYF. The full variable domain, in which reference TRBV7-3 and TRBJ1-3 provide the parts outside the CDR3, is GAGVSQTPSNKVTEKGKYVELRCDPISGHTALYWYRQSLGQGPEFLIYFQGTGAADDSGLPNDRFFAVRPEGSVSTLKIQRTERGDSAVYLCASSLTGGSGNTIYFGEGSWLTVV.

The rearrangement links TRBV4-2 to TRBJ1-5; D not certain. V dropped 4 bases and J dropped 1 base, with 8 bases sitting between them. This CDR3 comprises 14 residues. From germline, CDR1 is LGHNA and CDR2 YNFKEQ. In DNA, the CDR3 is TGTGCCAGCAGCCCAGGACCCAGCAATCAGCCCCAGCATTTT. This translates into CASSPGPSNQPQHF.

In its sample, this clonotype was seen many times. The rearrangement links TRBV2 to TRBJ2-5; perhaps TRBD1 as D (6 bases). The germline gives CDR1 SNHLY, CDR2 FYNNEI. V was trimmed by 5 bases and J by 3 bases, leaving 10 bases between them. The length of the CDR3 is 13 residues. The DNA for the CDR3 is TGTGCCAGCAGTACCGGACAGAAAGAGACCCAGTACTTC. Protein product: CASSTGQKETQYF.

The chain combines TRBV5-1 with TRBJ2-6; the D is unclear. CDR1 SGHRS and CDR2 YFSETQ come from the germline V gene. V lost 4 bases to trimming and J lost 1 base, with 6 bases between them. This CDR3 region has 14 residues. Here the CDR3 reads CASSRASGANVLTF. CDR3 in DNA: TGCGCCAGCAGCCGCGCATCTGGGGCCAACGTCCTGACTTTC. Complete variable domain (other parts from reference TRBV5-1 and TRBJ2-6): KAGVTQTPRYLIKTRGQQVTLSCSPISGHRSVSWYQQTPGQGLQFLFEYFSETQRNKGNFPGRFSGRQFSNSRSEMNVSTLELGDSALYLCASSRASGANVLTFGAGSRLTVL.

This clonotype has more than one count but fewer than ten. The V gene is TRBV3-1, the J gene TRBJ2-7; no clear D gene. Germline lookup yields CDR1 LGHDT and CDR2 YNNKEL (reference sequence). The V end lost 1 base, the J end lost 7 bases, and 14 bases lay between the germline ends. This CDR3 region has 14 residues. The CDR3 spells CASSQGPTSREQYF. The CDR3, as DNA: TGTGCCAGCAGCCAAGGGCCAACGAGCCGGGAGCAGTACTTC.